This TCR beta chain stems from a study of blood T cell repertoires in COVID-19. Recruits, aged roughly 18 to 100 years, lived in 24 US areas. Profiling relied on immunoSEQ multiplex PCR, and the TCRdb table lists in-frame clones only, not all of them. In the table there are about 240,000 clones, roughly 87% of which are singletons. Germline values: CDR1 SEHNR, CDR2 FQNEAQ (reference sequence). Losses at the gene ends were 4 bases for V and 4 bases for J; bases not matched to a gene: 3. The CDR3 has 15 amino acids. Sequences were obtained from PBMCs or T cells enriched from blood (not recorded which). The gene calls are TRBV7-9 and TRBJ2-2; 10 positions match TRBD1. The origin of this receptor is a woman aged 25-40 years with acute COVID-19. The CDR3 nucleotides read TGTGCCAGCAGCTCCCGGGACAGGGGCACCGGGGAGCTGTTTTTT. It encodes CASSSRDRGTGELFF. The full variable domain, with the rest looked up from reference TRBV7-9 and TRBJ2-2, is DTGVSQNPRHKITKRGQNVTFRCDPISEHNRLYWYRQTLGQGPEFLTYFQNEAQLEKSRLLSDRFSAERPKGSFSTLEIQRTEQGDSAMYLCASSSRDRGTGELFFGEGSRLTVL.